Following are 15 T cell receptor beta chains from one sample sequenced in a study of identical twins listed by TCRdb under 2016. Library generation was performed with 5' RACE. The sequencer was an Illumina HiSeq 2000. In TCRdb, the public reads were trimmed at Q25 with fastp and aligned with MiXCR, with productive beta chains retained. Each CDR3 protein gets just one entry, which takes the most common genes and DNA from the rows behind it. The sample profile shows nearly 900,000 distinct CDR3 sequences; around an eighth of them were found once. The ten largest clones capture 1.5% to 2% of the sample. The same data also went into a second study, on yellow fever vaccine responses in identical twins.

Sequenced sample: PBMCs. The receptors come from a woman aged 18-29 years in good health.

V gene TRBV6-2 or TRBV6-3 combines with J gene TRBJ2-5, with D maybe TRBD1 (6 bases). Trimming took 2 bases from V and 2 from J, leaving 15 bases between them. Germline CDR1 MNHEY, CDR2 SVGEGT. The CDR3 spans 16 residues. CDR3 residues: CASSYQGTGKQETQYF. The CDR3 DNA follows: TGTGCCAGCAGTTACCAGGGGACGGGAAAACAAGAGACCCAGTACTTC.

The chain couples TRBV27 to TRBJ1-2; D uncertain. Germline V gene data show CDR1 as MNHEY and CDR2 as SMNVEV (reference sequence). The CDR3 extends over 11 amino acids. Trimming removed 8 bases from V and 6 bases from J, with 10 bases in between. The CDR3 protein is CASGSRDGYTF. The CDR3 nucleotides read TGTGCCAGCGGTAGTCGCGATGGCTACACCTTC.

The chain links TRBV29-1 to TRBJ1-1, with D maybe TRBD1 (6 bases). Germline assignment: CDR1 SQVTM and CDR2 ANQGSEA. This CDR3 region has 13 residues. V lost 4 bases to trimming and J lost 2 bases, with 11 bases between them. CDR3 residues: CSVVSQGNTEAFF. CDR3 sequence (DNA): TGCAGCGTTGTGTCACAGGGTAACACTGAAGCTTTCTTT.

V usage is TRBV5-6 and J usage is TRBJ1-1; D perhaps matches TRBD1 (5 bases). CDR3 size: 12 residues. Trimming shortened V by 4 bases and J by 7 bases, and 11 bases separated the two germline ends. The germline CDR1 and CDR2 sequences are SGHDT and YYEEEE. The CDR3 is CASSPGGHEAFF. Here the CDR3 DNA reads TGTGCCAGCAGCCCGGGGGGTCATGAAGCTTTCTTT.

Only a few counts were recorded for this clonotype. The V gene is TRBV6-2 or TRBV6-3, the J gene TRBJ2-1; D unclear. The CDR3 totals 14 residues. CDR1 and CDR2 (germline): MNHEY, SVGEGT. V was trimmed by 4 bases and J by 3 bases, leaving 10 bases between them. CDR3 bases: TGTGCCAGCAGTTCAAGCGAGAGCTACAATGAGCAGTTCTTC. It codes for CASSSSESYNEQFF.

The rearrangement links TRBV5-1 to TRBJ2-7, with 11 positions matching TRBD1. In germline, CDR1 is SGHRS, CDR2 YFSETQ. The CDR3 spans 16 residues. V shed 2 bases, J shed 3 bases, and the junction held 7 bases outside the gene matches. CDR3: CASSFPPGQGDYEQYF. The CDR3 DNA sequence: TGCGCCAGCAGCTTTCCTCCGGGACAGGGGGACTACGAGCAGTACTTC.

The rearrangement uses TRBV20-1 and TRBJ1-2; D is uncertain. The V end was cut by 0 bases, the J end by 8 bases, with 13 bases between. Germline V gives CDR1 DFQATT, CDR2 SNEGSKA (reference sequence). The CDR3 sequence is 13 residues long. This CDR3 reads CSARDTAYGGYTF. CDR3 nucleotides: TGCAGTGCTAGAGATACAGCCTATGGGGGCTACACCTTC.

This chain connects TRBV20-1 to TRBJ1-6; TRBD1 aligns across 7 bases. This CDR3 region has 14 residues. J lost 8 bases, V lost 4 bases, and 8 bases had no gene match. Per germline, CDR1 DFQATT and CDR2 SNEGSKA (reference sequence). The CDR3 loop is CSAIQGGRDSPLHF. The CDR3, as DNA: TGCAGTGCTATTCAGGGGGGTAGGGATTCACCCCTCCACTTT.

The chain combines TRBV9 with TRBJ1-6; 8 bases are a match to TRBD1. CDR3 length: 15 amino acids. CDR1 SGDLS and CDR2 YYNGEE come from the germline V gene. J gave up 5 bases and V 3 bases, and 4 bases lay outside the gene matches. The chain's CDR3 is CASSGRQGNNSPLHF. For the CDR3, the DNA is TGTGCCAGCAGCGGAAGACAGGGGAATAATTCACCCCTCCACTTT.

Only a few counts were recorded for this clonotype. The gene calls are TRBV4-1 and TRBJ1-6; D possibly corresponds to TRBD1 (6 bases). V lost 0 bases to trimming and J lost 6 bases, with 9 bases between them. Germline lookup yields CDR1 MGHRA and CDR2 YSYEKL. The CDR3 extends over 15 amino acids. The CDR3 DNA is TGCGCCAGCAGCCAAGATCCAGGGGCTAATTCACCCCTCCACTTT. It is translated as CASSQDPGANSPLHF.

This clonotype has ten or more counts. The chain recombines TRBV9 with TRBJ2-1, with 7 positions matching TRBD2. The germline CDR1 and CDR2 sequences are SGDLS and YYNGEE. V lost 4 bases to trimming and J lost 3 bases; unmatched junction nucleotides: 7. The CDR3 spans 15 residues. The CDR3 is CASSPRLAVYNEQFF. The CDR3 DNA is TGTGCCAGCAGCCCCCGGCTAGCGGTCTACAATGAGCAGTTCTTC.

This clonotype appeared a few times. The rearrangement links TRBV7-9 to TRBJ2-3, with D perhaps matching TRBD2 (7 bases). This CDR3 is 16 amino acids long. Trimming took 1 base from V and 3 from J, leaving 14 bases between them. Germline V gene sequence: CDR1 SEHNR, CDR2 FQNEAQ (reference sequence). CDR3 amino acids: CASSLDRGATTDTQYF. The CDR3 DNA follows: TGTGCCAGCAGCTTAGATCGGGGGGCGACGACAGATACGCAGTATTTT.

This clonotype was observed a handful of times. This chain connects TRBV29-1 to TRBJ1-1, with no clear D. V dropped 5 bases and J dropped 2 bases, with 6 bases sitting between them. Germline V gene lookup returns CDR1 SQVTM and CDR2 ANQGSEA. The CDR3 extends over 11 amino acids. The CDR3 loop is CSVLFNTEAFF. CDR3 in DNA: TGCAGCGTTTTGTTTAACACTGAAGCTTTCTTT.

This clonotype was observed a few times. The gene calls are TRBV7-9 and TRBJ2-5, with 7 bases identical to TRBD1. Germline V gene lookup returns CDR1 SEHNR and CDR2 FQNEAQ (reference sequence). V was pared by 4 bases and J by 5 bases, with 10 bases of the junction left unmatched. The CDR3 totals 15 residues. This CDR3 is CASSSSTGVGETQYF. The CDR3 bases are TGTGCCAGCAGCTCAAGCACAGGGGTTGGGGAGACCCAGTACTTC.

This rearrangement joins TRBV10-3 to TRBJ2-7; no definite D call. CDR3 length: 11 amino acids. The germline CDR1 and CDR2 sequences are ENHRY and SYGVKD. With 8 bases removed from V and 3 bases from J, the gap between germline ends came to 8 bases. The CDR3 coding sequence is TGTGCCATCCGAGAAGTCTACGAGCAGTACTTC. Amino acids: CAIREVYEQYF.